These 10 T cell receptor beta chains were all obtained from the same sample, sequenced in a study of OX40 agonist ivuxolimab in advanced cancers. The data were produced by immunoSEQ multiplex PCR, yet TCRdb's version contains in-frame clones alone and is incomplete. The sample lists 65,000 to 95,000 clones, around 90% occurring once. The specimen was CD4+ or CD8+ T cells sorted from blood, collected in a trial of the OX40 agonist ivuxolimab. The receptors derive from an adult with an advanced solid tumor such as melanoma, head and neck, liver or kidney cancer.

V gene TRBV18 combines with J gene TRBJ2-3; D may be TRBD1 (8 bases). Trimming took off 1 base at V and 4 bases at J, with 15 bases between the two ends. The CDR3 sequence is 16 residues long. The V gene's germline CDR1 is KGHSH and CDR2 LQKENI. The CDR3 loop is CASSPRQGRGPDTQYF. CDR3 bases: TGTGCCAGCTCACCACGACAGGGGAGGGGGCCAGATACGCAGTATTTT.

CDR3 protein: CASSFGGGAGETQYF. CDR3 DNA sequence: TGCGCCAGCAGCTTCGGCGGGGGGGCCGGAGAGACCCAGTACTTC. The rearrangement uses TRBV5-1 and TRBJ2-5; 9 bases line up with TRBD2. J gave up 4 bases and V 2 bases, and 6 bases lay outside the gene matches. CDR3 length equals 15 residues. Germline lookup yields CDR1 SGHRS and CDR2 YFSETQ.

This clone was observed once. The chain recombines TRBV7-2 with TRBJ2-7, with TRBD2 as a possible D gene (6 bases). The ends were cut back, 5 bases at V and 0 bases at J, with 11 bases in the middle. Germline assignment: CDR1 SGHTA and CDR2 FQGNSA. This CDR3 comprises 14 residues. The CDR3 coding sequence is TGTGCCAGCAGCCGGGACTGGAACTCCTACGAGCAGTACTTC. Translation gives CASSRDWNSYEQYF.

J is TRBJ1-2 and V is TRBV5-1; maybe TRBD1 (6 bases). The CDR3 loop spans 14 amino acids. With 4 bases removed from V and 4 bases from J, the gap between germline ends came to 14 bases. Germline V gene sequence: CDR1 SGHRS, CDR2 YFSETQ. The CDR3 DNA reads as TGCGCCAGCAGCGTCCAAGACAGGACCTATGGCTACACCTTC. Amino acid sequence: CASSVQDRTYGYTF.

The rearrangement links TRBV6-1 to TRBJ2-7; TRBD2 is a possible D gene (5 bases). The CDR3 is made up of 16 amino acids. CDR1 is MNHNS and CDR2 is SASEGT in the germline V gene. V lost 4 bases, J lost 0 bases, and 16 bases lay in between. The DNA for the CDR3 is TGTGCCAGCAGTGCTAGACCGACCGGGGACTCCTACGAGCAGTACTTC. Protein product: CASSARPTGDSYEQYF.

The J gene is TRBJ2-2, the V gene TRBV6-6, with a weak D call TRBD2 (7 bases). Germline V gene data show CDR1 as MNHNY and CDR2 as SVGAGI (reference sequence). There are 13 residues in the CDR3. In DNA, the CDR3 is TGTGGGGTTGGACGGGGGGCCGACGGGGAGCTGTTTTTT. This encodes CGVGRGADGELFF.

CDR3 sequence: CASSQPPENEAFF. The CDR3 DNA reads as TGCGCCAGCAGCCAACCCCCCGAGAATGAAGCTTTCTTT. This rearrangement joins TRBV4-3 to TRBJ1-1, with D unclear. V was cut by 2 bases and J by 7 bases, with 11 bases left in between. Germline V gives CDR1 LGHNA, CDR2 YSLEER. The CDR3 runs 13 residues.

CDR3 amino acids: CATKDRGRAVYEQYF. The DNA for the CDR3 is TGTGCCACCAAGGATCGGGGGAGGGCCGTATACGAGCAGTACTTC. The chain links TRBV7-4 to TRBJ2-7; 7 bases are a match to TRBD2. The V gene's germline CDR1 is SGHVT and CDR2 SQSDAQ. V lost 10 bases to trimming and J lost 4 bases; unmatched junction nucleotides: 16. This CDR3 region has 15 residues.

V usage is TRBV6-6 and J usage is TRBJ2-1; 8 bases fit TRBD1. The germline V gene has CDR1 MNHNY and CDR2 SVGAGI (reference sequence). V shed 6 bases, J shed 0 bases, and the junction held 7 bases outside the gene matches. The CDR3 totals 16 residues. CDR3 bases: TGTGCCAGCAGCCCAAACGACAGGGGCTCCTACAATGAGCAGTTCTTC. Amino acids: CASSPNDRGSYNEQFF.

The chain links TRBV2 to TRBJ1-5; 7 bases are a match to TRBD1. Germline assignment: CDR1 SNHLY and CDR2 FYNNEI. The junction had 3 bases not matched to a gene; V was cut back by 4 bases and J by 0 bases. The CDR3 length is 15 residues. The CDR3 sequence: CASSVGTDSNQPQHF. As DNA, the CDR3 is TGTGCCAGCAGTGTTGGGACAGATAGCAATCAGCCCCAGCATTTT.